The 15 T cell receptor beta chains in this list originate from one sample, sequenced in a study of control samples from healthy donors and cancer patients. The protocol was immunoSEQ multiplex PCR, while the TCRdb copy is restricted to in-frame clones and leaves out a portion. The sample yields just over 150,000 clones, around 95% seen once. The sample consisted of blood. The source of these receptors is a woman aged 40 to 49 in good health.

The rearrangement uses TRBV5-1 and TRBJ1-3, with 7 nucleotides matching TRBD1. Trimming at V came to 5 bases and at J to 0 bases, leaving 8 bases not matched to a gene. The CDR3 sequence is 16 residues long. CDR1 and CDR2 (germline): SGHRS, YFSETQ. The CDR3 sequence: CASRPLTGDSGNTIYF. The DNA of the CDR3 is TGCGCCAGCAGACCACTTACAGGGGACTCTGGAAACACCATATATTTT.

The chain carries TRBV7-9 and TRBJ2-3, with unresolved D. Germline V gene lookup returns CDR1 SEHNR and CDR2 FQNEAQ (reference sequence). The CDR3 is made up of 14 amino acids. Between the trimmed V and J ends, which lost 1 base and 0 bases, there was a span of 5 bases. The CDR3 here is CASSLVRSTDTQYF. The DNA of the CDR3 is TGTGCCAGCAGCTTAGTCCGGAGCACAGATACGCAGTATTTT.

The rearrangement joins TRBV7-2 to TRBJ2-6, with D unclear. This CDR3 is 11 amino acids long. V lost 7 bases and J lost 4, with 2 bases in between. Germline-derived CDR1 and CDR2 are SGHTA and FQGNSA. The CDR3, as DNA: TGTGCCAGCACCGGGGCCAACGTCCTGACTTTC. Amino acids: CASTGANVLTF.

This rearrangement joins TRBV5-6 to TRBJ1-5; D gene ambiguous. This CDR3 has 15 amino acids. In germline, CDR1 is SGHDT, CDR2 YYEEEE. The ends were cut back, 0 bases at V and 1 base at J, with 8 bases in the middle. The CDR3 sequence: CASSLGGFSNQPQHF. The CDR3 nucleotides are TGTGCCAGCAGCTTGGGAGGGTTCAGCAATCAGCCCCAGCATTTT.

A single count supports this clone. The rearrangement joins TRBV19 to TRBJ1-6; D may be TRBD1 (6 bases). V was pared by 5 bases and J by 7 bases, with 15 bases between. This CDR3 contains 15 residues. CDR1 is LNHDA, CDR2 SQIVND, per germline (reference sequence). The CDR3 here is CASSGTGGANSPLHF. CDR3 nucleotides: TGTGCCAGTAGTGGCACGGGGGGCGCGAATTCACCCCTCCACTTT.

The rearrangement links TRBV6-5 to TRBJ1-1, with D possibly TRBD1 on 5 matching bases. V lost 2 bases and J 3 bases, leaving 10 bases between the germline ends. Germline assignment: CDR1 MNHEY and CDR2 SVGAGI. There are 14 residues in the CDR3. CDR3 in DNA: TGTGCCAGCAGTTACGGAGGGGAGGACACTGAAGCTTTCTTT. It translates to CASSYGGEDTEAFF.

This chain's CDR3 is CASSVTDRAGGSYEQYF. CDR3 bases: TGCGCCAGCAGCGTGACGGATAGAGCAGGGGGGTCCTACGAGCAGTACTTC. The chain joins TRBV5-1 to TRBJ2-7; a possible D gene is TRBD1 (7 bases). CDR3 length: 17 amino acids. V was pared by 4 bases and J by 1 base, with 21 bases between. Germline assignment: CDR1 SGHRS and CDR2 YFSETQ.

The chain carries TRBV2 and TRBJ2-2; a possible D gene is TRBD2 (6 bases). The CDR3 totals 16 residues. Looked up from germline, CDR1 is SNHLY and CDR2 is FYNNEI. Trimming left V 4 bases short and J 5 bases short, with 17 bases between. CDR3 sequence reads: CASSGSTLGGTGELFF. The DNA for the CDR3 is TGTGCCAGCAGTGGTTCGACTCTTGGAGGGACCGGGGAGCTGTTTTTT.

This clone was seen once. This chain uses TRBV4-3 with TRBJ1-6, with 10 bases matching TRBD1. V lost 2 bases to trimming and J lost 9 bases; unmatched junction nucleotides: 4. Per germline, CDR1 LGHNA and CDR2 YSLEER. The CDR3 is 15 residues long. CDR3 nucleotides: TGCGCCAGCAGCCAAACCGGGACAGGGGTTTCACCCCTCCACTTT. It translates to CASSQTGTGVSPLHF.

The chain uses TRBV19 and TRBJ2-6; the D is unclear. Germline values: CDR1 LNHDA, CDR2 SQIVND (reference sequence). The CDR3 is made up of 16 amino acids. Trimming stripped 3 bases from V and 0 bases from J, with 9 bases between. The CDR3 region has the DNA TGTGCCAGTAGTATTCTAGAAAGCTCTGGGGCCAACGTCCTGACTTTC. Translated, it gives CASSILESSGANVLTF. The variable domain in full, with the rest retrieved from reference TRBV19 and TRBJ2-6, is DGGITQSPKYLFRKEGQNVTLSCEQNLNHDAMYWYRQDPGQGLRLIYYSQIVNDFQKGDIAEGYSVSREKKESFPLTVTSAQKNPTAFYLCASSILESSGANVLTFGAGSRLTVL.

The chain has TRBV12-3 or TRBV12-4 and TRBJ1-1; D remains unclear. The V gene lost 3 bases and the J gene lost 2 bases, with 7 bases spanning the gap. This CDR3 has 13 residues. CDR3 region: CASSLESNTEAFF. In DNA form, the CDR3 reads TGTGCCAGCAGTTTGGAGAGTAACACTGAAGCTTTCTTT.

V and J are TRBV2 and TRBJ2-2; 7 bases align to TRBD1. CDR3 length: 14 residues. Trimming removed 7 bases from V and 4 bases from J; junction bases left unmatched: 6. Germline V gene sequence: CDR1 SNHLY, CDR2 FYNNEI. This CDR3 reads CASTETGFTGELFF. Here the CDR3 DNA reads TGTGCCAGCACCGAGACAGGGTTCACCGGGGAGCTGTTTTTT.

This clone was counted a single time. The chain links TRBV11-2 to TRBJ2-7; D ambiguous. Germline CDR1 is SGHAT and CDR2 is FQNNGV. V was shortened by 6 bases and J by 6 bases, with 15 bases between the two germline ends. The CDR3 runs to 13 residues. The CDR3 DNA reads TGTGCCAGCAGAAGGCCCCAGCGTTCCGAGCAGTACTTC. The encoded protein is CASRRPQRSEQYF. Full variable domain (rest looked up from reference TRBV11-2 and TRBJ2-7): EAGVAQSPRYKIIEKRQSVAFWCNPISGHATLYWYQQILGQGPKLLIQFQNNGVVDDSQLPKDRFSAERLKGVDSTLKIQPAKLEDSAVYLCASRRPQRSEQYFGPGTRLTVT.

This chain joins TRBV18 and TRBJ2-7, with TRBD1 as a possible D gene (7 bases). Germline-derived CDR1 and CDR2 are KGHSH and LQKENI. The CDR3 is made up of 14 amino acids. Trimming removed 3 bases from V and 4 bases from J, with 13 bases in between. CDR3 loop: CASSPSQGGYEQYF. DNA of the CDR3: TGTGCCAGCTCACCCTCCCAGGGGGGATACGAGCAGTACTTC.

The V gene is TRBV3-1 (or the pseudogene TRBV3-2), the J gene TRBJ1-3; tentative D call: TRBD1 (6 bases). This CDR3 is 18 amino acids long. V lost 0 bases and J 4 bases, leaving 19 bases between the germline ends. CDR1 and CDR2 (germline): LGHDT, YNNKEL (reference sequence). The CDR3 nucleotides are TGTGCCAGCAGCCAAGATGGGGGCCCGGGAAAAGCCGGAAACACCATATATTTT. This gives the protein CASSQDGGPGKAGNTIYF.